A single sample gave rise to the 8 T cell receptor beta chains below, sequenced in a study of T cells in Graves' hyperthyroidism and ophthalmopathy. TCR beta CDR3 regions were amplified from RNA. In the first-round RT-PCR of the TCR CDR3, the HTBI primer set was used. TCRdb redid the calling of the multiplex PCR reads with MiXCR, one entry per CDR3 protein. The repertoire consists of more than 500,000 distinct CDR3 sequences, with approximately 15% occurring once and the leading ten covering roughly 4.5%. Sequenced material: blood. The origin of the receptors is a woman aged 40 to 50 with Graves' ophthalmopathy.

This clonotype showed up many times. V usage is TRBV14 and J usage is TRBJ2-7, with D unclear. The CDR3 extends over 15 amino acids. The germline V and J ends were trimmed by 4 bases and 6 bases, with 19 bases remaining between them. Germline CDR1 is SGHDN and CDR2 is FVKESK. The DNA for the CDR3 is TGTGCCAGCAGCCCATTCATGCAGTCCCCACTCGAGCAGTACTTC. This sequence encodes CASSPFMQSPLEQYF.

This clonotype was picked up many times. This sequence may be a read error, since a much larger clone differs from it by one base. The chain uses TRBV6-1 and TRBJ2-7, with 7 positions matching TRBD1. Germline V gene sequence: CDR1 MNHNS, CDR2 SASEGT. V lost 5 bases, J lost 6 bases, and 10 bases stayed unmatched. The CDR3 runs 14 residues. The CDR3 DNA reads TGTGCCAGCAGTAGAAACAGGGGAAATCGCGAGCAGTACTTC. Amino acid sequence: CASSRNRGNREQYF.

This clonotype came up many times. The J gene is TRBJ1-5, the V gene TRBV19, with 10 bases matching TRBD1. V lost 4 bases and J lost 1; bases outside the gene matches: 10. Germline V gene lookup returns CDR1 LNHDA and CDR2 SQIVND (reference sequence). The CDR3 is 18 amino acids. This CDR3 reads CASSTWTGGTSSNQPQHF. CDR3 DNA sequence: TGTGCCAGTAGTACCTGGACAGGGGGTACGTCAAGCAATCAGCCCCAGCATTTT.

This clonotype was recorded many times. V is TRBV7-9 and J is TRBJ2-5; a weak D match, TRBD1 (6 bases). The CDR3 length is 14 residues. The germline gives CDR1 SEHNR, CDR2 FQNEAQ (reference sequence). V was trimmed by 3 bases and J by 1 base, leaving 9 bases between them. CDR3 sequence reads: CASSFGRGQETQYF. The CDR3 DNA reads as TGTGCCAGCAGCTTCGGCAGGGGCCAAGAGACCCAGTACTTC. The whole variable domain, filled in from reference TRBV7-9 and TRBJ2-5, reads DTGVSQNPRHKITKRGQNVTFRCDPISEHNRLYWYRQTLGQGPEFLTYFQNEAQLEKSRLLSDRFSAERPKGSFSTLEIQRTEQGDSAMYLCASSFGRGQETQYFGPGTRLLVL.

This rearrangement joins TRBV24-1 to TRBJ2-2; D is ambiguous. Germline CDR1 reads KGHDR; CDR2 reads SFDVKD. V lost 4 bases and J lost 7, with 18 bases in between. CDR3 length: 16 residues. The CDR3 sequence is CATSDRRVGGYGELFF. In DNA, the CDR3 is TGTGCCACCAGTGACCGCCGGGTGGGCGGTTACGGGGAGCTGTTTTTT.

This clonotype was seen ten or more times. The chain has TRBV10-3 and TRBJ1-5; tentatively, D is TRBD1 (5 bases). Germline-derived CDR1 and CDR2 are ENHRY and SYGVKD. The V gene lost 4 bases and the J gene lost 9 bases, with 19 bases spanning the gap. The CDR3 is made up of 15 amino acids. CDR3: CAISGTGPEGGPQHF. Here the CDR3 DNA reads TGTGCCATCAGTGGGACGGGGCCCGAAGGAGGGCCCCAGCATTTT.

There are many counts of this clonotype. V gene TRBV19 combines with J gene TRBJ1-5; no firm D call. V gave up 1 base and J gave up 6 bases, with 13 bases separating them. Germline values: CDR1 LNHDA, CDR2 SQIVND (reference sequence). The CDR3 totals 15 residues. The CDR3 region has the DNA TGTGCCAGTAGTATAGGAGGGAATTCACGTCAGCCCCAGCATTTT. The encoded protein is CASSIGGNSRQPQHF. The full variable domain, rest sourced from reference TRBV19 and TRBJ1-5, is DGGITQSPKYLFRKEGQNVTLSCEQNLNHDAMYWYRQDPGQGLRLIYYSQIVNDFQKGDIAEGYSVSREKKESFPLTVTSAQKNPTAFYLCASSIGGNSRQPQHFGDGTRLSIL.

This clonotype was recorded once. This chain joins TRBV7-2 and TRBJ2-5; 12 bases line up with TRBD2. This CDR3 is 15 amino acids long. With V trimmed by 4 bases and J by 4 bases, 4 bases remained unmatched. Germline CDR1 and CDR2: SGHTA and FQGNSA. CDR3 amino acids: CASSSTSGSGETQYF. The CDR3 nucleotides are TGTGCCAGCAGCTCGACTAGCGGGAGTGGAGAGACCCAGTACTTC.